This T cell receptor (beta chain) was observed in a study of CD8 T cells in ankylosing spondylitis. General study findings and limits: Ankylosing spondylitis blood appeared to be characterized by a TCR beta motif of 8 or 9 highly homologous variants.

TCRdb independently ran MiXCR on the 5' RACE reads; one entry per CDR3 protein. In the table there are fewer than 250,000 distinct CDR3 sequences, about 10% of which are singletons. This clonotype has more than one count but fewer than ten. Its antigen is unidentified. The CDR3 runs to 14 residues. The germline gives CDR1 MNHNS, CDR2 SASEGT. V was cut by 6 bases and J by 0 bases, with 12 bases left in between. The V call is TRBV6-1, the J call TRBJ2-7; no clear D. Sequenced material: blood, either unsorted or a sorted T cell fraction (not recorded which). The clonotype comes from a male donor with ankylosing spondylitis or in good health (not recorded which). For the CDR3, the DNA is TGTGCCAGCAGGCGGACGACCGACTCCTACGAGCAGTACTTC. Its protein is CASRRTTDSYEQYF.